These 19 T cell receptor beta chains were sequenced from one sample in a study of T cells after yellow fever vaccination. In TCRdb, the 5' RACE reads were re-called with MiXCR into one record per CDR3 protein. The data show a few hundred thousand distinct CDR3 sequences, with roughly 8.7% seen just once and 3% to 3.5% held by the top ten. The sample here was CD4+ T cells sorted from PBMCs, taken 5 days after the yellow fever booster vaccination. The source of these receptors is a man in his late teens or twenties who received the YFV17D yellow fever vaccine.

This sequence joins TRBV10-3 and TRBJ1-3; no reliable D call. Germline-derived CDR1 and CDR2 are ENHRY and SYGVKD. There are 13 residues in the CDR3. The V end lost 8 bases, the J end lost 2 bases, and 10 bases lay between the germline ends. The CDR3 DNA is TGTGCCATCGAGGCTGGGGCTGGAAACACCATATATTTT. It is translated as CAIEAGAGNTIYF.

This clonotype was seen a few times. The chain combines TRBV6-5 with TRBJ2-2; D unclear. The CDR3 loop spans 17 amino acids. The V gene's germline CDR1 is MNHEY and CDR2 SVGAGI. V was pared by 0 bases and J by 6 bases, with 17 bases between. CDR3 in amino acids: CASSYSTRMNSPGELFF. The CDR3 DNA reads as TGTGCCAGCAGTTACTCGACCCGAATGAATAGTCCCGGGGAGCTGTTTTTT.

The gene calls are TRBV6-5 and TRBJ2-3; the D is unclear. Germline-derived CDR1 and CDR2 are MNHEY and SVGAGI. Trimming removed 6 bases at V and 1 base at J, with 11 bases between. The CDR3 totals 14 residues. The CDR3 region is CASSVSIRTDTQYF. CDR3 nucleotide sequence: TGTGCCAGCAGCGTATCTATACGCACAGATACGCAGTATTTT.

This clonotype has at least ten counts. The chain joins TRBV7-6 to TRBJ2-1, with a weak D call TRBD1 (6 bases). Deletions cut 2 bases from V and 3 bases from J, with 11 bases between. The CDR3 covers 15 residues. Germline CDR1 is SGHVS and CDR2 is FNYEAQ. CDR3 region: CASSLPDSNYNEQFF. CDR3 bases: TGTGCCAGCAGCTTACCGGACAGTAACTACAATGAGCAGTTCTTC.

In its sample, this clonotype was seen a few times. The V and J genes are TRBV5-1 and TRBJ2-3, with D tentatively TRBD1 (5 bases). V dropped 0 bases and J dropped 4 bases, with 12 bases sitting between them. Germline assignment: CDR1 SGHRS and CDR2 YFSETQ. The CDR3 totals 15 residues. Written as DNA, the CDR3 is TGCGCCAGCAGCTTGGACAGGATCTTTCCAGATACGCAGTATTTT. Amino acids: CASSLDRIFPDTQYF.

The sample holds a few counts of this clonotype. Written as DNA, the CDR3 is TGCAGCGTTGGCCAGTTCAATAGCAATCAGCCCCAGCATTTT. This encodes CSVGQFNSNQPQHF. The chain uses TRBV29-1 and TRBJ1-5; D is ambiguous. Trimming left V 4 bases short and J 0 bases short, with 10 bases between. Per germline, CDR1 SQVTM and CDR2 ANQGSEA. This CDR3 is built from 14 residues.

This clonotype has a count of ten or more. The V call is TRBV5-4, the J call TRBJ2-3; 8 bases agree with TRBD2. V gave up 6 bases and J gave up 6 bases; unmatched junction bases: 6. Germline V CDR1 and CDR2: SGHNT, YYREEE (reference sequence). The CDR3 spans 13 residues. The CDR3 DNA is TGTGCCAGCAAGAATAGCGGGGTGGATACGCAGTATTTT. Translated, it gives CASKNSGVDTQYF.

On this clonotype itself: An end of the junction does not agree with germline; a read error may underlie this. The V and J genes are TRBV19 and TRBJ2-2; 7 bases are a match to TRBD1. Germline CDR1 LNHDA, CDR2 SQIVND (reference sequence). The CDR3 covers 16 residues. The CDR3 region has the DNA TGTGCCAGTAGTCCAATGAGGGGGCGAATCACCGGGGATCTGTTTTTT. It is translated as CASSPMRGRITGDLFF.

Ten or more counts support this clonotype. The chain is built from TRBV7-2 and TRBJ2-1; 10 bases match TRBD1. There are 14 residues in the CDR3. J was trimmed by 7 bases and V by 3 bases; bases with no gene match: 3. The germline V gene encodes CDR1 SGHTA and CDR2 FQGNSA. CDR3 region: CASSFRQGANEQFF. In DNA form, the CDR3 reads TGTGCCAGCAGCTTTAGACAGGGGGCAAATGAGCAGTTCTTC.

This clonotype was found a few times. The V call is TRBV4-1, the J call TRBJ1-1; D may be TRBD1 (5 bases). V gave up 2 bases and J gave up 6 bases, with 19 bases separating them. Germline-derived CDR1 and CDR2 are MGHRA and YSYEKL. The CDR3 consists of 16 residues. CDR3 nucleotides: TGCGCCAGCAGCCAACGCCTCCAGCCGGGGGTCTCTGAAGCTTTCTTT. Its protein is CASSQRLQPGVSEAFF.

Ten or more counts support this clonotype. The chain uses TRBV24-1 and TRBJ2-1; 11 bases fit TRBD2. CDR1 is KGHDR, CDR2 SFDVKD, per germline. V gave up 4 bases and J gave up 9 bases; unmatched junction bases: 7. The CDR3 has 15 amino acids. In DNA, the CDR3 is TGTGCCACCAGTGAATCTAGCGGGGGGCCGATTGAGCAGTTCTTC. Amino acid sequence: CATSESSGGPIEQFF.

In its sample, this clonotype was seen a few times. V gene TRBV29-1 combines with J gene TRBJ2-3; the D gene is possibly TRBD1 (5 bases). The germline V and J ends were trimmed by 6 bases and 2 bases, with 9 bases remaining between them. The CDR3 is 12 amino acids. Germline lookup yields CDR1 SQVTM and CDR2 ANQGSEA. CDR3 in amino acids: CSVGQLTDTQYF. As DNA, the CDR3 is TGCAGCGTCGGACAACTCACAGATACGCAGTATTTT.

The table lists this clonotype with many counts. V usage is TRBV11-2 and J usage is TRBJ2-2; D tentatively fits TRBD1 or TRBD2 (6 bases each). V dropped 5 bases and J dropped 4 bases, with 14 bases sitting between them. The CDR3 covers 15 residues. Germline V gives CDR1 SGHAT, CDR2 FQNNGV. CDR3 coding DNA: TGTGCCAGCAGCCCCTCGAGGGGGGCCACCGGGGAGCTGTTTTTT. As protein: CASSPSRGATGELFF. Drawing the rest from reference TRBV11-2 and TRBJ2-2, the complete variable domain is EAGVAQSPRYKIIEKRQSVAFWCNPISGHATLYWYQQILGQGPKLLIQFQNNGVVDDSQLPKDRFSAERLKGVDSTLKIQPAKLEDSAVYLCASSPSRGATGELFFGEGSRLTVL.

In this sample, this clonotype turned up a few times. The gene calls are TRBV14 and TRBJ2-3; D could derive from TRBD1 or TRBD2 (6 bases each). V shed 2 bases and J shed 0 bases, with 12 bases lying between them. This CDR3 contains 16 residues. Germline loops: CDR1 SGHDN, CDR2 FVKESK. The CDR3, as DNA: TGTGCCAGCAGCCAACTTAAGGGGGGAAGCACAGATACGCAGTATTTT. Translating gives CASSQLKGGSTDTQYF.

This clonotype came up a few times. V usage is TRBV10-3 and J usage is TRBJ1-2; D gene ambiguous. This CDR3 is 14 amino acids long. V dropped 3 bases and J dropped 4 bases, with 12 bases sitting between them. Germline lookup yields CDR1 ENHRY and CDR2 SYGVKD. The CDR3: CAISEGDLIYGYTF. The CDR3 region has the DNA TGTGCCATCAGTGAAGGAGACCTTATCTATGGCTACACCTTC.

This chain uses TRBV10-3 with TRBJ2-7; 10 bases are shared with TRBD1. Germline loops: CDR1 ENHRY, CDR2 SYGVKD. The CDR3 spans 15 residues. J lost 3 bases, V lost 3 bases, and 5 bases had no gene match. CDR3 region: CAISDLDRGDYEQYF. The CDR3 DNA reads as TGTGCCATCAGTGACTTGGACAGGGGGGACTACGAGCAGTACTTC.

This clonotype was found many times. J is TRBJ2-5 and V is TRBV2; tentative D call: TRBD2 (6 bases). This CDR3 is built from 13 residues. Germline-derived CDR1 and CDR2 are SNHLY and FYNNEI. V lost 1 base to trimming and J lost 4 bases, with 7 bases between them. CDR3 sequence: CASSEVGGETQYF. CDR3 nucleotide sequence: TGTGCCAGCAGTGAAGTCGGGGGAGAGACCCAGTACTTC. Complete variable domain (other parts from reference TRBV2 and TRBJ2-5): EPEVTQTPSHQVTQMGQEVILRCVPISNHLYFYWYRQILGQKVEFLVSFYNNEISEKSEIFDDQFSVERPDGSNFTLKIRSTKLEDSAMYFCASSEVGGETQYFGPGTRLLVL.

This clonotype was found many times. The chain joins TRBV10-3 to TRBJ2-2; a possible D gene is TRBD1 (6 bases). V lost 11 bases and J lost 5, with 15 bases in between. In germline, CDR1 is ENHRY, CDR2 SYGVKD. The CDR3 covers 13 residues. The CDR3 loop is CAAHRARTGELFF. The CDR3 region has the DNA TGTGCCGCTCACAGGGCGCGTACCGGGGAGCTGTTTTTT.

This clonotype was seen a few times. The chain combines TRBV12-3 or TRBV12-4 with TRBJ1-2, with 7 bases identical to TRBD1. The junction had 3 bases not matched to a gene; V was cut back by 1 base and J by 4 bases. This CDR3 comprises 14 residues. The CDR3 DNA reads TGTGCCAGCAGTTTAGAGGACAGGTTCTATGGCTACACCTTC. Protein sequence: CASSLEDRFYGYTF.